This TCR beta chain came from a study of blood T cell repertoires in COVID-19 (dated by TCRdb to about 2020). In terms of the full investigation: Samples from collaborators originated in the United States, Italy and Spain and spanned both the acute and convalescent phases of COVID-19. The material from the prospective study consisted of cDNA or gDNA derived from T cells, B-cell-depleted T cells, or PBMCs. The dataset comprised deeply sampled blood TCRbeta repertoires from subjects exposed to, actively infected with, or recovered from COVID-19. The repertoires were made available in a free public database intended to serve as a resource for research on the immune response to SARS-CoV-2. The samples were drawn from the first 160 participants of the ongoing ImmuneRACE study and from over a thousand subjects provided by 6 global collaborators. A de-identified subject ID, COVID-19 status, age in years and sex were almost always included in the sample metadata. HLA class I and class II types, where available, came from metadata supplied by the sample provider rather than from assay-based typing.

Collaborating institutions collected whole blood in K2EDTA tubes following their own protocols. Collaborator samples were shipped for TCRbeta analysis as frozen whole blood, isolated PBMCs, or DNA extracted from either sample type. The immunoSEQ Assay, a bias-controlled multiplex PCR, was used to amplify TCRbeta CDR3 regions from genomic DNA. The original methods were these. The number of nucleated cells in each sample was estimated from the amplification of reference gene primers within the assay. To quantify the absolute abundance of each unique TCRbeta CDR3 rearrangement, sequence reads were collapsed and filtered. For each sample, productive Simpson clonality was calculated as the square root of Simpson's diversity index over productive rearrangements. TCRdb retrieved this table from immuneACCESS and kept in-frame rearrangements only. Not all clones are present; in checked studies, unresolved V genes account for under half, and no reason is known for the remainder. V and J calls and clone size are as listed in that table; D and trimming were resolved from the DNA. The sample contains roughly 120,000 clones, roughly 88% of them found a single time. Of the sample, roughly 7.7% is held by the ten largest clones.

Note on this clone: It lacks a known antigen. No per-base quality is available; no much larger clone lies one base away.

Summary of the overall study and its limitations: Clinical and demographic metadata were provided uncurated, with the amount varying by source and participant.

At the junction V is shortened by 2 bases and J by 7 bases, with 9 bases in between. The germline V gene yields SGHAT for CDR1 and FQNNGV for CDR2. Its CDR3 holds 13 amino acids, cysteine through phenylalanine. Of the read, only the CDR3 DNA is kept; its 39 bases are in frame from base 1. Recombination linked TRBV11-2 to TRBJ1-5; TRBD1 is a weak D gene call, 6 bases matching. The sequenced sample was peripheral blood. The TCR originated in a woman older than 75 with active or convalescent COVID-19. The DNA reads as follows: TGTGCCAGCAGCTTACAGGGACAACAGCCCCAGCATTTT. This translates into CASSLQGQQPQHF.